Listed below are T cell receptor beta chains from one sample, sequenced in a study of blood T cell repertoires in COVID-19. Assay: immunoSEQ multiplex PCR; the TCRdb copy retains only in-frame clones and omits some. Of 150,000 or so clones in the sample, 70% to 90% are singletons; the top ten hold approximately 1.4%. Sequencing input: peripheral blood. Receptor source: a woman aged 55-69 years with acute or convalescent COVID-19. Each CDR3 is given with its conserved first and last residue. D genes are given only for firm matches. Rows give clone size only sometimes, using once, few, many, or a class for an expanded clone.

clone_size: -
cdr3_length: 16
d_call: TRBD2
j_call: TRBJ2-1
v_call: TRBV6-2/TRBV6-3
cdr3_nt: TGTGCCAGCAGCGACGGTAGCGGGGGGAATTACAATGAGCAGTTCTTC
cdr3_aa: CASSDGSGGNYNEQFF

clone_size: -
cdr3_length: 15
d_call: TRBD1
j_call: TRBJ2-7
v_call: TRBV18
cdr3_nt: TGTGCCAGCTCACTCCGCCGACAGGGAGTGGACGAGCAGTACTTC
cdr3_aa: CASSLRRQGVDEQYF

clone_size: -
cdr3_length: 13
d_call: -
j_call: TRBJ1-2
v_call: TRBV5-4
cdr3_nt: TGTGCCAGCAGCTTCCCCGACAGTTATGGCTACACCTTC
cdr3_aa: CASSFPDSYGYTF

clone_size: once
cdr3_length: 16
d_call: TRBD1
j_call: TRBJ1-5
v_call: TRBV27
cdr3_nt: TGTGCCAGCAGTTCCCTCCTACAGGGGATCTGGCAGCCCCAGCATTTT
cdr3_aa: CASSSLLQGIWQPQHF

clone_size: -
cdr3_length: 12
d_call: TRBD1
j_call: TRBJ1-5
v_call: TRBV2
cdr3_nt: TGTGCCAGCGGGACAGGGAATCAGCCCCAGCATTTT
cdr3_aa: CASGTGNQPQHF

clone_size: -
cdr3_length: 17
d_call: TRBD1
j_call: TRBJ1-4
v_call: TRBV10-3
cdr3_nt: TGTGCCATCAGTTCCGGGACAGGGGGCTCGGCTAATGAAAAACTGTTTTTT
cdr3_aa: CAISSGTGGSANEKLFF

clone_size: -
cdr3_length: 15
d_call: TRBD1
j_call: TRBJ2-7
v_call: TRBV7-2
cdr3_nt: TGTGCCAGCAGCTTAGTGGGACAGAACTCCTACGAGCAGTACTTC
cdr3_aa: CASSLVGQNSYEQYF

clone_size: -
cdr3_length: 14
d_call: -
j_call: TRBJ1-2
v_call: TRBV6-1
cdr3_nt: TGTGCCAGCAGTGAAGTGGGCGGGACCTATGGCTACACCTTC
cdr3_aa: CASSEVGGTYGYTF

clone_size: -
cdr3_length: 16
d_call: TRBD1
j_call: TRBJ2-6
v_call: TRBV5-4
cdr3_nt: TGTGCCAGCAGCCAAAACAGGGGTTCTGGGGCCAACGTCCTGACTTTC
cdr3_aa: CASSQNRGSGANVLTF

clone_size: once
cdr3_length: 15
d_call: -
j_call: TRBJ2-1
v_call: TRBV9
cdr3_nt: TGTGCCAGCAGCGTAGCACTAGCTTCAGGCAATGAGCAGTTCTTC
cdr3_aa: CASSVALASGNEQFF

clone_size: -
cdr3_length: 10
d_call: -
j_call: TRBJ2-1
v_call: TRBV20-1
cdr3_nt: TGCAGTGCTAGGAGGGCCCCGCGGTTCTTC
cdr3_aa: CSARRAPRFF

clone_size: -
cdr3_length: 11
d_call: -
j_call: TRBJ2-7
v_call: TRBV29-1
cdr3_nt: TGCAGCGTTGCGGGGTCCTACGAGCAGTACTTC
cdr3_aa: CSVAGSYEQYF

clone_size: -
cdr3_length: 18
d_call: TRBD1
j_call: TRBJ2-2
v_call: TRBV19
cdr3_nt: TGTGCCAGTAGTCCCGGGACAGGGCGATCGACGAACACCGGGGAGCTGTTTTTT
cdr3_aa: CASSPGTGRSTNTGELFF

clone_size: once
cdr3_length: 13
d_call: -
j_call: TRBJ1-1
v_call: TRBV12-3/TRBV12-4
cdr3_nt: TGTGCCAGCAGCAACCAGGAGAACACTGAAGCTTTCTTT
cdr3_aa: CASSNQENTEAFF

clone_size: -
cdr3_length: 14
d_call: TRBD1
j_call: TRBJ1-6
v_call: TRBV30
cdr3_nt: TGTGCCTGGAGCCCGGGGCAGGGGGCTTCTCCCCTCCACTTT
cdr3_aa: CAWSPGQGASPLHF

clone_size: -
cdr3_length: 15
d_call: TRBD1
j_call: TRBJ1-2
v_call: TRBV3-1/TRBV3-2
cdr3_nt: TGTGCCAGCGGTTCGGGGACAGGGGGCTTCTATGGCTACACCTTC
cdr3_aa: CASGSGTGGFYGYTF

clone_size: -
cdr3_length: 13
d_call: -
j_call: TRBJ2-2
v_call: TRBV4-3
cdr3_nt: TGCGCCAGCAGCCCCTCTAGGCCCGGGGAGCTGTTTTTT
cdr3_aa: CASSPSRPGELFF

clone_size: -
cdr3_length: 14
d_call: TRBD1
j_call: TRBJ1-3
v_call: TRBV2
cdr3_nt: TGTGCCAGCAGGGGACAGGGGCCTGGAAACACCATATATTTT
cdr3_aa: CASRGQGPGNTIYF

clone_size: -
cdr3_length: 14
d_call: TRBD1
j_call: TRBJ1-3
v_call: TRBV4-2
cdr3_nt: TGTGCCAGCAGCCCGCGGGACAGTTCAAACACCATATATTTT
cdr3_aa: CASSPRDSSNTIYF

clone_size: -
cdr3_length: 16
d_call: -
j_call: TRBJ1-2
v_call: TRBV27
cdr3_nt: TGTGCCAGCAGTCCAAGGTACCCAGGGCGGAACTATGGCTACACCTTC
cdr3_aa: CASSPRYPGRNYGYTF

clone_size: -
cdr3_length: 13
d_call: -
j_call: TRBJ2-1
v_call: TRBV11-2
cdr3_nt: TGTGCCAGCAGCTTAGCCGGGGGCAATGAGCAGTTCTTC
cdr3_aa: CASSLAGGNEQFF

clone_size: -
cdr3_length: 13
d_call: -
j_call: TRBJ1-6
v_call: TRBV28
cdr3_nt: TGCACCACAGCAGTGTCCTATAATTCACCCCTCCACTTT
cdr3_aa: CTTAVSYNSPLHF

clone_size: -
cdr3_length: 15
d_call: -
j_call: TRBJ1-2
v_call: TRBV28
cdr3_nt: TGTGCCAGCAGTCCCGACTTGGGGGGGAACTATGGCTACACCTTC
cdr3_aa: CASSPDLGGNYGYTF

clone_size: -
cdr3_length: 16
d_call: TRBD1
j_call: TRBJ2-7
v_call: TRBV27
cdr3_nt: TGTGCCAGCAGTTTATCAGGGACAGGTGGGTCCTACGAGCAGTACTTC
cdr3_aa: CASSLSGTGGSYEQYF

clone_size: -
cdr3_length: 13
d_call: -
j_call: TRBJ1-5
v_call: TRBV6-6
cdr3_nt: TGTGCCAGCAAGTCAGGGCTCAATCAGCCCCAGCATTTT
cdr3_aa: CASKSGLNQPQHF

clone_size: -
cdr3_length: 14
d_call: -
j_call: TRBJ2-3
v_call: TRBV6-4
cdr3_nt: TGTGCCAGCAGTGACGGGCTAGCCAAAGATACGCAGTATTTT
cdr3_aa: CASSDGLAKDTQYF

clone_size: -
cdr3_length: 11
d_call: -
j_call: TRBJ1-1
v_call: TRBV20-1
cdr3_nt: TGCAGTGCCCCCCAGTTAACTGAAGCTTTCTTT
cdr3_aa: CSAPQLTEAFF

clone_size: -
cdr3_length: 13
d_call: TRBD1
j_call: TRBJ2-1
v_call: TRBV24-1
cdr3_nt: TGTGCCACCAGGACAGGGGATAATAATGAGCAGTTCTTC
cdr3_aa: CATRTGDNNEQFF

clone_size: -
cdr3_length: 11
d_call: -
j_call: TRBJ2-7
v_call: TRBV20-1
cdr3_nt: TGCAGTGCGATCCAGGGCTACGAGCAGTACTTC
cdr3_aa: CSAIQGYEQYF

clone_size: -
cdr3_length: 12
d_call: -
j_call: TRBJ2-7
v_call: TRBV30
cdr3_nt: TGTGCCTGGAGTGTAGGTAGCAACGAGCAGTACTTC
cdr3_aa: CAWSVGSNEQYF

clone_size: -
cdr3_length: 13
d_call: -
j_call: TRBJ1-1
v_call: TRBV7-2
cdr3_nt: TGTGCCAGCAGCCAGGGACAGAACACTGAAGCTTTCTTT
cdr3_aa: CASSQGQNTEAFF

clone_size: -
cdr3_length: 17
d_call: -
j_call: TRBJ2-1
v_call: TRBV4-3
cdr3_nt: TGCGCCAGCAGCCAAGAATGGAGACCTGCCTCCTACAATGAGCAGTTCTTC
cdr3_aa: CASSQEWRPASYNEQFF

clone_size: -
cdr3_length: 15
d_call: TRBD1
j_call: TRBJ2-7
v_call: TRBV6-6
cdr3_nt: TGTGCCAGCAGTTACTCGGGACAGGCATTGAGGGAGCAGTACTTC
cdr3_aa: CASSYSGQALREQYF

clone_size: -
cdr3_length: 16
d_call: TRBD1
j_call: TRBJ2-3
v_call: TRBV27
cdr3_nt: TGTGCCAGCAGTCGCCCCAGGGGGTCCGGCACAGATACGCAGTATTTT
cdr3_aa: CASSRPRGSGTDTQYF

clone_size: -
cdr3_length: 18
d_call: -
j_call: TRBJ1-5
v_call: TRBV19
cdr3_nt: TGTGCCAGTAGTATGGGAGGAGGGTCCTTTGCTAGCAATCAGCCCCAGCATTTT
cdr3_aa: CASSMGGGSFASNQPQHF

clone_size: -
cdr3_length: 16
d_call: -
j_call: TRBJ2-7
v_call: TRBV28
cdr3_nt: TGTGCCAGCAGTCCTCCTTGGGGGGGCCCCTCCTACGAGCAGTACTTC
cdr3_aa: CASSPPWGGPSYEQYF

clone_size: -
cdr3_length: 17
d_call: TRBD2
j_call: TRBJ2-4
v_call: TRBV7-9
cdr3_nt: TGTGCCAGCAGCTACGGACTAGCGGGGGAGGCCAAAAACATTCAGTACTTC
cdr3_aa: CASSYGLAGEAKNIQYF

clone_size: -
cdr3_length: 16
d_call: TRBD2
j_call: TRBJ2-3
v_call: TRBV10-3
cdr3_nt: TGTGCCATCAGTCCTGGACTAGCGGGAAGCACAGATACGCAGTATTTT
cdr3_aa: CAISPGLAGSTDTQYF

clone_size: few
cdr3_length: 15
d_call: -
j_call: TRBJ2-1
v_call: TRBV3-1/TRBV3-2
cdr3_nt: TGTGCCAGCAGCCAAGTATATGGGGGCCTGGGCGAGCAGTTCTTC
cdr3_aa: CASSQVYGGLGEQFF

clone_size: -
cdr3_length: 16
d_call: TRBD2
j_call: TRBJ2-3
v_call: TRBV5-6
cdr3_nt: TGTGCCAGCAGCTTCGGCGGGGGATTTAGCACAGATACGCAGTATTTT
cdr3_aa: CASSFGGGFSTDTQYF

clone_size: -
cdr3_length: 14
d_call: TRBD1
j_call: TRBJ2-7
v_call: TRBV28
cdr3_nt: TGTGCCAGCAGTCGTGGACAGGGGTGGGCCGAGCAGTACTTC
cdr3_aa: CASSRGQGWAEQYF

clone_size: -
cdr3_length: 16
d_call: -
j_call: TRBJ1-2
v_call: TRBV5-1
cdr3_nt: TGCGCCAGCAGCTTGGTGGCGGGTCAGGGGAACTATGGCTACACCTTC
cdr3_aa: CASSLVAGQGNYGYTF

clone_size: -
cdr3_length: 14
d_call: -
j_call: TRBJ2-7
v_call: TRBV7-9
cdr3_nt: TGTGCCAGCAGCCCCACCGGCAGGGCCTACGAGCAGTACTTC
cdr3_aa: CASSPTGRAYEQYF

clone_size: -
cdr3_length: 14
d_call: TRBD1
j_call: TRBJ1-2
v_call: TRBV20-1
cdr3_nt: TGCAGTGCTAGTGGGACAGCAGGGTACTATGGCTACACCTTC
cdr3_aa: CSASGTAGYYGYTF

clone_size: -
cdr3_length: 19
d_call: TRBD1
j_call: TRBJ2-1
v_call: TRBV19
cdr3_nt: TGTGCCAGCCTTCCCTCCGGGACAGGGTTCGGGGGAGCCTACAATGAGCAGTTCTTC
cdr3_aa: CASLPSGTGFGGAYNEQFF

clone_size: -
cdr3_length: 15
d_call: -
j_call: TRBJ1-4
v_call: TRBV19
cdr3_nt: TGTGCCAGTAGGCGGGACGGTGCAACTAATGAAAAACTGTTTTTT
cdr3_aa: CASRRDGATNEKLFF

clone_size: -
cdr3_length: 20
d_call: TRBD2
j_call: TRBJ2-5
v_call: TRBV10-3
cdr3_nt: TGTGCCATCAGTGAAATACTCCTAGCGGGGGGCCCGGGCATCCAAGAGACCCAGTACTTC
cdr3_aa: CAISEILLAGGPGIQETQYF

clone_size: -
cdr3_length: 17
d_call: TRBD1
j_call: TRBJ1-6
v_call: TRBV7-9
cdr3_nt: TGTGCCAGCAGCTTAATCGACAGGGGGCTTGGTAATTCACCCCTCCACTTT
cdr3_aa: CASSLIDRGLGNSPLHF

clone_size: -
cdr3_length: 14
d_call: -
j_call: TRBJ2-3
v_call: TRBV27
cdr3_nt: TGTGCCAGCAGGAAGGCGGGGATCGCAGATACGCAGTATTTT
cdr3_aa: CASRKAGIADTQYF

clone_size: once
cdr3_length: 14
d_call: -
j_call: TRBJ2-2
v_call: TRBV19
cdr3_nt: TGTGCCAGTACCTGGGGGGTAGGCACCGGGGAGCTGTTTTTT
cdr3_aa: CASTWGVGTGELFF

clone_size: -
cdr3_length: 14
d_call: TRBD2
j_call: TRBJ2-5
v_call: TRBV11-2
cdr3_nt: TGTGCCAGCGGGGTAGCGGGGTTCCAAGAGACCCAGTACTTC
cdr3_aa: CASGVAGFQETQYF

clone_size: -
cdr3_length: 15
d_call: TRBD1
j_call: TRBJ1-4
v_call: TRBV24-1
cdr3_nt: TGTGCCACCAGTGATTCGGGGACAGATAATGAAAAACTGTTTTTT
cdr3_aa: CATSDSGTDNEKLFF